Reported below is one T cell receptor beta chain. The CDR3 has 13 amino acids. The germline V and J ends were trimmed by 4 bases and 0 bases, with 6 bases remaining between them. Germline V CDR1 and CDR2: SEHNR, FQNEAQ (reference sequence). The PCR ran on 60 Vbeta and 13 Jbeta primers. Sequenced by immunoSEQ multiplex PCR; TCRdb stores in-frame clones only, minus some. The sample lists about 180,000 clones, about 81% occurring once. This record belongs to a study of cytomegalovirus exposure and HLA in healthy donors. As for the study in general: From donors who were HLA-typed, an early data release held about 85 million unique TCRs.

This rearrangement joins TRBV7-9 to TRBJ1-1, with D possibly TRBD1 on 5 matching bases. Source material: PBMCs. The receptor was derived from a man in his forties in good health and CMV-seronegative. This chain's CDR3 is CASSWGLNTEAFF. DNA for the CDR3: TGTGCCAGCAGCTGGGGCCTGAACACTGAAGCTTTCTTT.